The source of this TCR beta chain is a study of blood T cell repertoires in COVID-19 (dated by TCRdb to between 2020 and 2021). Background for the entire study: The collaborator samples originated in the United States, Italy and Spain and spanned the acute and convalescent phases of COVID-19. The repertoires were made available in a free public database intended to serve as a resource for research on the immune response to SARS-CoV-2. The prospective study material was composed of cDNA or gDNA derived from T cells, B-cell-depleted T cells, or PBMCs. Nearly every sample came with metadata listing a de-identified subject ID, COVID-19 status, age in years and sex. Where HLA class I and class II types were available, the types were taken from metadata supplied by the sample provider, not from assay-based typing. Samples were obtained from the ongoing ImmuneRACE study (first 160 participants) and from roughly 1,300 subjects provided by 6 global collaborators. Subjects who had been exposed to COVID-19, were actively infected with it, or had recovered from it provided the deeply sampled blood TCRbeta repertoires that made up the dataset.

The V end gives up 5 bases and the J end 5 bases, leaving 10 bases in the junction not matched to a gene. Per the germline V gene (reference sequence), LNHDA is the CDR1 and SQIVND is the CDR2. The CDR3 starts with the cysteine, ends with the phenylalanine, and has 15 residues. Solely the CDR3 DNA is kept, with 45 bases framed from the first base. This clone was observed once. It lacks a known antigen. The input lacks base qualities; no much larger clone sits a single base away. Each collaborating institution followed its own protocols to collect whole blood in K2EDTA tubes. For TCRbeta analysis, collaborators shipped samples as frozen whole blood, isolated PBMCs, or DNA extracted from either of those sample types. TCRbeta CDR3 regions were amplified from genomic DNA by means of the immunoSEQ Assay, a bias-controlled multiplex PCR. Per the source publication's procedure: Within the assay, amplification of reference gene primers was used to estimate how many nucleated cells each sample contained. To quantify the absolute abundance of each unique TCRbeta CDR3 rearrangement, sequence reads were collapsed and filtered. For each sample, productive Simpson clonality was calculated as the square root of Simpson's diversity index across productive rearrangements. The source is immuneACCESS, and TCRdb retained only in-frame sequences with V and J called. Part of the clones is not carried over; for the studies checked, unresolved V genes explain less than half of this, and the remainder is unexplained. V, J and clone size are taken as reported in that table, and D and trimming were inferred from the DNA itself. This sample has fewer than 500,000 clones in its table, and 80% to 90% of those were observed once. About 4.3% of the sample lies in the top ten.

The paper's findings and limits, for the study overall: How much clinical and demographic metadata was included differed by source and by participant, and the metadata was provided uncurated.

The chain employs TRBV19 and TRBJ1-1, and TRBD1 aligns with 8 junction nucleotides. The sequencing sample was made of peripheral blood. The source is a woman in her thirties with acute or convalescent COVID-19. The bases read TGTGCCAGTAGTCGAACCGGACAGGGAGGGACTGAAGCTTTCTTT. It translates to CASSRTGQGGTEAFF.